The 13 T cell receptor beta chains presented below share a single source sample, sequenced in a study of response to subunit inactivated influenza vaccine. MiXCR was run by TCRdb on the RT-PCR reads, yielding one entry per CDR3 protein. The table lists almost 250,000 distinct CDR3 sequences, more than 10% of them singletons. The sample in question was non-naive T cells sorted from PBMCs, obtained around 14 days before vaccination. Receptors were obtained from a man between 45 and 60 years old who received an inactivated influenza vaccine.

This clonotype occurred a few times. The chain recombines TRBV24-1 with TRBJ2-3; D not certain. V was shortened by 9 bases and J by 1 base, with 7 bases between the two germline ends. The CDR3 sequence is 12 residues long. In germline, CDR1 is KGHDR, CDR2 SFDVKD. CDR3 nucleotide sequence: TGTGCCACCCAACACGGCACAGATACGCAGTATTTT. Translating gives CATQHGTDTQYF.

This clonotype was observed a handful of times. V is TRBV5-1 and J is TRBJ2-7; possibly TRBD1 for D (6 bases). From germline, CDR1 is SGHRS and CDR2 YFSETQ. V lost 5 bases to trimming and J lost 3 bases, with 21 bases between them. The CDR3 has 16 residues. The CDR3 region is CASRPSSGVQDYEQYF. The CDR3 nucleotides read TGCGCCAGCAGACCGTCGTCAGGGGTCCAAGACTACGAGCAGTACTTC.

The chain links TRBV6-1 to TRBJ1-5, with D hard to call. The germline CDR1 and CDR2 sequences are MNHNS and SASEGT. The CDR3 spans 15 residues. Between the trimmed V and J ends, which lost 1 base and 0 bases, there was a span of 7 bases. The CDR3 sequence: CASSEVYGSNQPQHF. CDR3 bases: TGTGCCAGCAGTGAAGTTTATGGTAGCAATCAGCCCCAGCATTTT.

V usage is TRBV5-1 and J usage is TRBJ2-2, with D unclear. V lost 0 bases and J 6 bases, leaving 9 bases between the germline ends. Germline CDR1 and CDR2: SGHRS and YFSETQ. This CDR3 has 14 residues. The CDR3 coding sequence is TGCGCCAGCAGCTTGGAGGTCAGCCCCGGGGAGCTGTTTTTT. This codes for CASSLEVSPGELFF.

This clonotype was detected only a few times. V and J are TRBV25-1 and TRBJ1-5, with 7 bases matching TRBD1. The V and J ends lost 6 bases and 4 bases, in that order; junction bases with no gene match: 6. The CDR3 consists of 14 residues. Germline V gene sequence: CDR1 MGHDK, CDR2 SYGVNS. The DNA for the CDR3 is TGTGCCAGCAGGGGGGACAGTGCAAATCAGCCCCAGCATTTT. This translates into CASRGDSANQPQHF.

The gene calls are TRBV20-1 and TRBJ1-2; no definite D call. The CDR3 length is 13 residues. V was trimmed by 0 bases and J by 8 bases, leaving 13 bases between them. Germline CDR1 DFQATT, CDR2 SNEGSKA (reference sequence). As DNA, the CDR3 is TGCAGTGCTAGAGAACAGCCCAACATCGGCTACACCTTC. Amino acids: CSAREQPNIGYTF.

V and J are TRBV6-2 or TRBV6-3 and TRBJ2-3; D gene uncertain. V was trimmed by 6 bases and J by 0 bases, leaving 10 bases between them. CDR1 and CDR2 (germline): MNHEY, SVGEGT. The CDR3 length is 14 residues. The CDR3 loop is CASRRTPSTDTQYF. In DNA, the CDR3 is TGTGCCAGCAGAAGGACGCCAAGCACAGATACGCAGTATTTT.

CDR3 protein: CASSFSATAQTDTQYF. Here the CDR3 DNA reads TGTGCCAGCAGTTTTTCAGCGACAGCACAGACAGATACGCAGTATTTT. The rearrangement joins TRBV28 to TRBJ2-3; possibly TRBD1 for D (5 bases). V dropped 3 bases and J dropped 3 bases, with 16 bases sitting between them. The germline CDR1 and CDR2 sequences are MDHEN and SYDVKM. The length of the CDR3 is 16 residues.

There are a few counts of this clonotype. The J gene is TRBJ1-6, the V gene TRBV5-1; TRBD1 is a possible D gene (5 bases). V dropped 0 bases and J dropped 7 bases, with 11 bases sitting between them. Germline CDR1 and CDR2: SGHRS and YFSETQ. The CDR3 consists of 15 residues. CDR3 region: CASSLGGGANSPLHF. CDR3 nucleotides: TGCGCCAGCAGCTTGGGGGGAGGGGCGAATTCACCCCTCCACTTT.

This rearrangement joins TRBV7-2 to TRBJ2-7; maybe TRBD1 (6 bases). V was pared by 4 bases and J by 1 base, with 20 bases between. The CDR3 is 17 amino acids. Germline CDR1 SGHTA, CDR2 FQGNSA. CDR3 region: CASSSILSRGRSYEQYF. In DNA, the CDR3 is TGTGCCAGCAGCTCTATACTTAGCAGGGGCAGGTCCTACGAGCAGTACTTC. The variable domain in full, completed from reference TRBV7-2 and TRBJ2-7, reads GAGVSQSPSNKVTEKGKDVELRCDPISGHTALYWYRQSLGQGLEFLIYFQGNSAPDKSGLPSDRFSAERTGGSVSTLTIQRTQQEDSAVYLCASSSILSRGRSYEQYFGPGTRLTVT.

A few counts support this clonotype. This sequence joins TRBV13 and TRBJ1-3; D is unclear. Looked up from germline, CDR1 is PRHDT and CDR2 is FYEKMQ (reference sequence). The CDR3 covers 16 residues. With 2 bases removed from V and 0 bases from J, the gap between germline ends came to 11 bases. The CDR3, as DNA: TGTGCCAGCAGCTTATATTCGAGGAACTCTGGAAACACCATATATTTT. This gives the protein CASSLYSRNSGNTIYF.

This clonotype was seen ten or more times. As DNA, the CDR3 is TGTGCCAGCAGTTTACGGGGGAGCGACAATGAGCAGTTCTTC. Translating gives CASSLRGSDNEQFF. This chain links TRBV12-3 or TRBV12-4 with TRBJ2-1; D is perhaps TRBD2 (6 bases). Trimming pared 2 bases from V and 5 bases from J, leaving 10 bases between. This CDR3 is built from 14 residues.

In its sample, this clonotype was seen many times. The chain couples TRBV5-6 to TRBJ2-1; no definite D call. CDR3 length: 13 amino acids. V was pared by 4 bases and J by 8 bases, with 13 bases between. Germline V gene lookup returns CDR1 SGHDT and CDR2 YYEEEE. CDR3 sequence: CASSIGIFHEQFF. The CDR3 DNA reads TGTGCCAGCAGCATAGGAATTTTCCATGAGCAGTTCTTC.